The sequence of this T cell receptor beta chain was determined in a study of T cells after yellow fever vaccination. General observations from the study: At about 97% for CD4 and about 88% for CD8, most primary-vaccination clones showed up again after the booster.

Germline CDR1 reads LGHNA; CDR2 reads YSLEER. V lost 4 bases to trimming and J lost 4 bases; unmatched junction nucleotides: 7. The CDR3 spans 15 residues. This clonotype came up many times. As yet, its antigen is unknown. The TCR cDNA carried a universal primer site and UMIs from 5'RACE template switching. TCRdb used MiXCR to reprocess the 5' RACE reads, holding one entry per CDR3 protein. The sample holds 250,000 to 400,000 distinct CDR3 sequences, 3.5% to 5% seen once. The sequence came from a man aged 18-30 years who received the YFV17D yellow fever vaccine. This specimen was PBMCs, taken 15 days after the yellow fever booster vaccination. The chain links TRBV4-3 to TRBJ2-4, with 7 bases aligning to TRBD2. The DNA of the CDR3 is TGCGCCAGCAGCCTATGGGGGGGGACTAAAAACATTCAGTACTTC. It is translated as CASSLWGGTKNIQYF.